The entry that follows covers one T cell receptor (beta chain) sequence. The antigen remains unidentified. This sample was taken from a study of regulatory T cells. Study results and limitations: Hydrophobic residues at CDR3 positions 6 and 7 were enriched in conventional CD4+ T cells of CD3G-deficient patients. Regulatory T cells showed the strongest V-J pair restriction and V/J gene skewing among patient repertoires.

The CDR3 contains 14 residues. CDR1 and CDR2 from the germline V gene are SGHRS and YFSETQ. Trimming at V came to 3 bases and at J to 7 bases, leaving 6 bases not matched to a gene. All CD3G-deficient patients showed autoimmunity, more severe in two. The PCR used 52 TRBV and 13 TRBJ primers. Produced via immunoSEQ multiplex PCR; TCRdb's table is partial and in-frame only. The table lists 25,000 to 30,000 clones, around 90% of them singletons. The receptor was isolated from a person in their late teens or twenties with CD3G deficiency. The gene calls are TRBV5-1 and TRBJ2-1; 8 bases line up with TRBD1. The sample comprised conventional CD4+ T cells sorted from blood. CDR3 region: CASSSSTGENEQFF. CDR3 nucleotides: TGCGCCAGCAGCTCCTCGACAGGGGAGAATGAGCAGTTCTTC. The whole variable domain, remainder taken from reference TRBV5-1 and TRBJ2-1, is KAGVTQTPRYLIKTRGQQVTLSCSPISGHRSVSWYQQTPGQGLQFLFEYFSETQRNKGNFPGRFSGRQFSNSRSEMNVSTLELGDSALYLCASSSSTGENEQFFGPGTRLTVL.